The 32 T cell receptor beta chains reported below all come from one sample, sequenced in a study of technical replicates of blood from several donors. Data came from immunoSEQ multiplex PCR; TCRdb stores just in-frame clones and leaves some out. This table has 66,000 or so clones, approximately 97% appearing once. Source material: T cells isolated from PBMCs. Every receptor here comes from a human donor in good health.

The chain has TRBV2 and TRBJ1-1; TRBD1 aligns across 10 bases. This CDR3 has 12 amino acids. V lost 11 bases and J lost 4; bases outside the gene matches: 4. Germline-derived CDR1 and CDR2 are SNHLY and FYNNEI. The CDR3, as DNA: TGTGCCGACCGGGACAGGGGCACTGAAGCTTTCTTT. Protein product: CADRDRGTEAFF.

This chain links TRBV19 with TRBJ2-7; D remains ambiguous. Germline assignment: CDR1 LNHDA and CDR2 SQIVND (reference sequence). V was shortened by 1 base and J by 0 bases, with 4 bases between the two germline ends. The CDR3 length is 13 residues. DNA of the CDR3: TGTGCCAGTAGTATAGGGCACTCCTACGAGCAGTACTTC. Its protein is CASSIGHSYEQYF.

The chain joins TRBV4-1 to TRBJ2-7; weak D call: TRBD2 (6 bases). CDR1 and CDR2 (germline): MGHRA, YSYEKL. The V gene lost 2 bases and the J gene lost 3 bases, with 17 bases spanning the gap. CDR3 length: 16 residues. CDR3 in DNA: TGCGCCAGCAGCCAACTCGGGACCCGACTAGGCTACGAGCAGTACTTC. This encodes CASSQLGTRLGYEQYF.

The CDR3 protein is CASSDFDSNQPQHF. The CDR3 nucleotides read TGTGCCAGCAGTGACTTCGATAGCAATCAGCCCCAGCATTTT. The V gene is TRBV9, the J gene TRBJ1-5; no clear D gene. The CDR3 runs 14 residues. The germline CDR1 and CDR2 sequences are SGDLS and YYNGEE. With 5 bases removed from V and 0 bases from J, the gap between germline ends came to 9 bases. The complete variable domain, with remaining parts taken from reference TRBV9 and TRBJ1-5, reads DSGVTQTPKHLITATGQRVTLRCSPRSGDLSVYWYQQSLDQGLQFLIQYYNGEERAKGNILERFSAQQFPDLHSELNLSSLELGDSALYFCASSDFDSNQPQHFGDGTRLSIL.

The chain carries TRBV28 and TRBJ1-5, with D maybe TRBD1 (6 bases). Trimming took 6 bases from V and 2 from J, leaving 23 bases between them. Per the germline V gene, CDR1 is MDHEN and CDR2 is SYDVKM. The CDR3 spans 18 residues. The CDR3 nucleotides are TGTGCCAGCAGCTCTCTCTCGGGGGGGGACACCCGCAATCAGCCCCAGCATTTT. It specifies CASSSLSGGDTRNQPQHF.

The DNA for the CDR3 is TGTGCCAGCAGTTACATGGGGGGAGGGAATACTGAAGCTTTCTTT. Amino acid sequence: CASSYMGGGNTEAFF. The chain uses TRBV6-5 and TRBJ1-1, with a possible D match to TRBD1 (5 bases). CDR1 MNHEY and CDR2 SVGAGI come from the germline V gene. This CDR3 region has 15 residues. V lost 2 bases and J lost 5, with 15 bases in between.

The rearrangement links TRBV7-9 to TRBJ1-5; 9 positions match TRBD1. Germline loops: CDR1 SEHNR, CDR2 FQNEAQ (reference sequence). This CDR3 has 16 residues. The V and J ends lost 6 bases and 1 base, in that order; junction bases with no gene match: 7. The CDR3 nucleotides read TGTGCCAGCAGTACAGGGGGCGAAGGAAGCAATCAGCCCCAGCATTTT. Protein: CASSTGGEGSNQPQHF.

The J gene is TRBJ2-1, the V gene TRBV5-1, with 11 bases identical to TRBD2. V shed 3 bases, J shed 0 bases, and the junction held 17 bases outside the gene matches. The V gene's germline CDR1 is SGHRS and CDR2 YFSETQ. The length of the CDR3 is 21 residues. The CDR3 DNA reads TGCGCCAGCAGCTGGACAACTAGCGGGAGTTTTCTTCCTCTCTCCTACAATGAGCAGTTCTTC. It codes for CASSWTTSGSFLPLSYNEQFF.

The CDR3 nucleotides are TGTGCGGTCCTCTCCAGCGAAGTCATGGACGAGCAGTACTTC. Protein sequence: CAVLSSEVMDEQYF. The rearrangement uses TRBV28 and TRBJ2-7; D gene unclear. The CDR3 loop spans 14 amino acids. CDR1 and CDR2 from the germline V gene are MDHEN and SYDVKM.

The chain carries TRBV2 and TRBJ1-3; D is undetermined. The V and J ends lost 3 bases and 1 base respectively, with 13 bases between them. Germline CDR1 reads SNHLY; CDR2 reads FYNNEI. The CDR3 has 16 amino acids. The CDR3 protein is CASSELARGSGNTIYF. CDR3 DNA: TGTGCCAGCAGTGAGTTAGCTCGGGGATCTGGAAACACCATATATTTT. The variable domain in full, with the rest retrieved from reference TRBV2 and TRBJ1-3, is EPEVTQTPSHQVTQMGQEVILRCVPISNHLYFYWYRQILGQKVEFLVSFYNNEISEKSEIFDDQFSVERPDGSNFTLKIRSTKLEDSAMYFCASSELARGSGNTIYFGEGSWLTVV.

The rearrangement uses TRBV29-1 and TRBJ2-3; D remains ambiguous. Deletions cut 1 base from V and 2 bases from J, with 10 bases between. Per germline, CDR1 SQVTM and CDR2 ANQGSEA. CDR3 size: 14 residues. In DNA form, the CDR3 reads TGCAGCGTTGAAGGGTACATCTCCACAGATACGCAGTATTTT. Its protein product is CSVEGYISTDTQYF.

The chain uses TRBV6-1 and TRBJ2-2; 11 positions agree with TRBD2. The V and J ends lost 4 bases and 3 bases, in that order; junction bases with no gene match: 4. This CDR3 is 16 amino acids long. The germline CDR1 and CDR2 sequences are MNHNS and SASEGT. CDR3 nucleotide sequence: TGTGCCAGCAGTGCGGGACTAGCGGTAGACACCGGGGAGCTGTTTTTT. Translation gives CASSAGLAVDTGELFF.

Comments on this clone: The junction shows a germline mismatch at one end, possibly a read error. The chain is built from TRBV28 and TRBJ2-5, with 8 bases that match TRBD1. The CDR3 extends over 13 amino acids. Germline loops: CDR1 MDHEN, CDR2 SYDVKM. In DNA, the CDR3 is TGTGCCAGCCATCGGACAGGGCAAGAGCCCCAGTACTTC. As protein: CASHRTGQEPQYF.

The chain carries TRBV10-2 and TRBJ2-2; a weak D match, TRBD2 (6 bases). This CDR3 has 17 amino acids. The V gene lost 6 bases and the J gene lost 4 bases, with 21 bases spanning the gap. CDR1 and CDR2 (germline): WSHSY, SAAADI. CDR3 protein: CASRPSFGGYSTGELFF. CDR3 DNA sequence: TGCGCCAGCAGGCCTTCCTTTGGGGGGTACAGCACCGGGGAGCTGTTTTTT.

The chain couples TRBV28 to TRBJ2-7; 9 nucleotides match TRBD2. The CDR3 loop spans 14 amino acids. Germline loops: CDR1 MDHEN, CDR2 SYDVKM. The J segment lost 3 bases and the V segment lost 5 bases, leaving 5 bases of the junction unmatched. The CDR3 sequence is CASSMSGRNYEQYF. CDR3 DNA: TGTGCCAGCAGTATGAGCGGGAGGAACTACGAGCAGTACTTC.

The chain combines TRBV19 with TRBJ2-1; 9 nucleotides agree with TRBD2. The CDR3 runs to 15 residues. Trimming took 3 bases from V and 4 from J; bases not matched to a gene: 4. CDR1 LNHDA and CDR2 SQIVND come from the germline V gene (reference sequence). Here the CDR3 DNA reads TGTGCCAGTAGTATGGGTAGCGGGAGTTACAATGAGCAGTTCTTC. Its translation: CASSMGSGSYNEQFF. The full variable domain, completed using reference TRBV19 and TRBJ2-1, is DGGITQSPKYLFRKEGQNVTLSCEQNLNHDAMYWYRQDPGQGLRLIYYSQIVNDFQKGDIAEGYSVSREKKESFPLTVTSAQKNPTAFYLCASSMGSGSYNEQFFGPGTRLTVL.

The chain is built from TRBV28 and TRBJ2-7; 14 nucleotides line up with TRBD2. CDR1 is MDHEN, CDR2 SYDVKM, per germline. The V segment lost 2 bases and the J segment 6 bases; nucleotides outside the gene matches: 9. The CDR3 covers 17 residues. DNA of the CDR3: TGTGCCAGCAGTTTAAGGCTGACTAGCGGGAGGGCCCTCGAGCAGTACTTC. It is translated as CASSLRLTSGRALEQYF. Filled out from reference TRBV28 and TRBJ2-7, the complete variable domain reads DVKVTQSSRYLVKRTGEKVFLECVQDMDHENMFWYRQDPGLGLRLIYFSYDVKMKEKGDIPEGYSVSREKKERFSLILESASTNQTSMYLCASSLRLTSGRALEQYFGPGTRLTVT.

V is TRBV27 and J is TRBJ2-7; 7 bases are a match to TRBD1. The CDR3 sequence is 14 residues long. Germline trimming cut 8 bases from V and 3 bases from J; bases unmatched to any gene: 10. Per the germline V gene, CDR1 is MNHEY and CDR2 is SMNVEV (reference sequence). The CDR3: CASCPGGPYYEQYF. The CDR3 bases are TGTGCCAGCTGCCCAGGGGGTCCCTACTACGAGCAGTACTTC.

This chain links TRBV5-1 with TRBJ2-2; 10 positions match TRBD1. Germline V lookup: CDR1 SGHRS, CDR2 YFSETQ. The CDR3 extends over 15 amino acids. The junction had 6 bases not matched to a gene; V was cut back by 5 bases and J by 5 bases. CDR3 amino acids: CASSPGTGVTGELFF. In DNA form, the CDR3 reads TGCGCCAGCAGTCCCGGGACAGGGGTAACCGGGGAGCTGTTTTTT.

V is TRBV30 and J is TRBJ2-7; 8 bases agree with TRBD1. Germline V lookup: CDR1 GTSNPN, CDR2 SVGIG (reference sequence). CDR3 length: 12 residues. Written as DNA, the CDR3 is TGTGCGAACGACAGGGGCGCCTACGAGCAGTACTTC. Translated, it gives CANDRGAYEQYF.

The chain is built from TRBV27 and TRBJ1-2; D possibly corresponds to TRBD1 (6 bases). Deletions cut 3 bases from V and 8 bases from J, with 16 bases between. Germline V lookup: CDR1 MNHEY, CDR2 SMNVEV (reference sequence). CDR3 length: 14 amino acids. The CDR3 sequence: CASSFYPGTLGYTF. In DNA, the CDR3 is TGTGCCAGCAGTTTCTATCCCGGGACATTAGGCTACACCTTC.

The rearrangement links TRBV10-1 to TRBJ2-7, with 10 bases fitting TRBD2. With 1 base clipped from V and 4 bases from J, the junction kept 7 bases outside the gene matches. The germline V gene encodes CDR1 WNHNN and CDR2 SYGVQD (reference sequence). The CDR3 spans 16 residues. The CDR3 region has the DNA TGCGCCAGCAGTGAGTTTGAACTAGCGGGAAGGTACGAGCAGTACTTC. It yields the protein CASSEFELAGRYEQYF.

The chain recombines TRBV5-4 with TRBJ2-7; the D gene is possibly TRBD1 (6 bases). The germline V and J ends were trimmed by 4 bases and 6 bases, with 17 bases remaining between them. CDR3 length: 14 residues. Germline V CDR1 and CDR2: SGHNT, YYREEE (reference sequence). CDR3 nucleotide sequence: TGTGCCAGCAGCCCACAGGGTCCCCGAGGCGAGCAGTACTTC. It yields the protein CASSPQGPRGEQYF.

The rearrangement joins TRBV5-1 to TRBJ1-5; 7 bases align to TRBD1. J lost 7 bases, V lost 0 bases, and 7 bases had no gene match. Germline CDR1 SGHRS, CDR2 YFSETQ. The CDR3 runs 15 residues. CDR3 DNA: TGCGCCAGCAGCTTGGCCACAGGGGTAGGCCAGCCCCAGCATTTT. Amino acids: CASSLATGVGQPQHF.

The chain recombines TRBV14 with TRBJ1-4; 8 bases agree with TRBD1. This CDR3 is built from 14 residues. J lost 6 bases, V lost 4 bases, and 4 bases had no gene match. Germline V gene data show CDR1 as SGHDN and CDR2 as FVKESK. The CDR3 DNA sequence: TGTGCCAGCAGCCGGCAGGGGGCAGATGAAAAACTGTTTTTT. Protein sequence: CASSRQGADEKLFF. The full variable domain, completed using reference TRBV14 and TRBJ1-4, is EAGVTQFPSHSVIEKGQTVTLRCDPISGHDNLYWYRRVMGKEIKFLLHFVKESKQDESGMPNNRFLAERTGGTYSTLKVQPAELEDSGVYFCASSRQGADEKLFFGSGTQLSVL.

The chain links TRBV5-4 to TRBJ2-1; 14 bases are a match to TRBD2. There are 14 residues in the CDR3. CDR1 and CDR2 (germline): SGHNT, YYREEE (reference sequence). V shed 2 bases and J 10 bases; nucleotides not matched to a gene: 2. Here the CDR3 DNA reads TGTGCCAGCAGCTTCAGACTAGCGGGGGGGGAGCAGTTCTTC. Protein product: CASSFRLAGGEQFF.

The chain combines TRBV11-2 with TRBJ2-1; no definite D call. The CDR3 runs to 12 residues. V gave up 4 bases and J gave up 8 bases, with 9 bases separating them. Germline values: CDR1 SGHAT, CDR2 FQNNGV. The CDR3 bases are TGTGCCAGCAGCTCTACTAAATATGAGCAGTTCTTC. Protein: CASSSTKYEQFF.

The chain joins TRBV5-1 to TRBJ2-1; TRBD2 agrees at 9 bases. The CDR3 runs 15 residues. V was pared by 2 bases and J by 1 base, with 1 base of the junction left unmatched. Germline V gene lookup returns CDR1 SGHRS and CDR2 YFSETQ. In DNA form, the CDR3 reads TGCGCCAGCAGCTTTAGCGGGAGTTCCTACAATGAGCAGTTCTTC. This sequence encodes CASSFSGSSYNEQFF.

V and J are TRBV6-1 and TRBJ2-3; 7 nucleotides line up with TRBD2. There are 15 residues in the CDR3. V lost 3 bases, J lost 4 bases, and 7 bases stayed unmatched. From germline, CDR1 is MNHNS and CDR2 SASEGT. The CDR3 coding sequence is TGTGCCAGCAGTGACAGGACTAGAAGTCCAGATACGCAGTATTTT. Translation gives CASSDRTRSPDTQYF.

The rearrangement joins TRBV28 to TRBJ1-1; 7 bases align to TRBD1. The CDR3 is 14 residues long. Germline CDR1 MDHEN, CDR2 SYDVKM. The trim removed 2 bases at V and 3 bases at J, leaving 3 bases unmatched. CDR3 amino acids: CASSLGTAYTEAFF. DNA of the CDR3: TGTGCCAGCAGTTTAGGGACAGCCTACACTGAAGCTTTCTTT.

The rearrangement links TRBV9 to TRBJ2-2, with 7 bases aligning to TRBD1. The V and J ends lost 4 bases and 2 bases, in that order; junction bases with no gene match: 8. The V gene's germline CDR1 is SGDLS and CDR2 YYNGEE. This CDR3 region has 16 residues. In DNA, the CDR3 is TGTGCCAGCAGCCCCGGGGACAGATCTAACACCGGGGAGCTGTTTTTT. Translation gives CASSPGDRSNTGELFF.

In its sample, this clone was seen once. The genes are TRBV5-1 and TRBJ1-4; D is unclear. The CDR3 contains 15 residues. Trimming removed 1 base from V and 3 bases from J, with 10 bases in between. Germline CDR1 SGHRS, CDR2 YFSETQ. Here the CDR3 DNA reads TGCGCCAGCAGCTTGTACGGGGAGGCTAATGAAAAACTGTTTTTT. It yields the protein CASSLYGEANEKLFF.